The sequence of this T cell receptor (beta chain) was determined in a study of early T cells in non-severe SARS-CoV-2 infection. Each CDR3 protein is one row after TCRdb ran MiXCR on the 5' RACE reads. The sample has approximately 49,000 distinct CDR3 sequences; about 11% are singletons. This clonotype was counted a few times. Sample: whole blood. The receptor was isolated from an adult who was a healthcare worker with PCR-confirmed SARS-CoV-2 infection or an uninfected control (not recorded which).

CDR3 residues: CASTYDPSTDTQYF. The CDR3 DNA sequence: TGCGCCAGCACCTATGATCCTAGCACAGATACGCAGTATTTT. The chain is built from TRBV5-1 and TRBJ2-3; no reliable D call. With 6 bases removed from V and 0 bases from J, the gap between germline ends came to 11 bases. The length of the CDR3 is 14 residues. Germline CDR1 SGHRS, CDR2 YFSETQ.